This T cell receptor beta chain was captured in a study of shared clonotypes between healthy human individuals (dated by TCRdb to 2018 to 2021). About the full investigation: The cohort included three men and a couple of women between 18 and 49 years of age. For each donor, three plates each were used for CD4 naive and CD4 memory, two plates were used for CD8 naive, and one plate was used for CD8 memory. To estimate repertoire size and how much clonotype sharing occurs between individuals, the study deeply sequenced the blood TCR repertoires of five healthy adults. To increase sequencing depth and limit assay-specific biases, TCR repertoire library preparation and sequencing were carried out by different laboratories using diverse techniques. Per donor, leukapheresis produced somewhere between about 0.85 and 10 billion PBMCs. Broad study findings and their caveats: Compared with non-shared clonotypes, the clonotypes found in all four sorted-subset donors had higher generation probabilities. Rarefaction of sorted-subset datasets indicated incomplete sequencing despite the large sequencing depth. About 5% of naive CD4, 3.5% of naive CD8, around 2.3% of memory CD4, and more than 0.35% of memory CD8 clonotypes were shared across a few donors. Pairwise subsampling led to the expectation that sequencing depth would affect the degree of clonotype sharing among donors. Naive subsets generally had larger estimated clonotype richness than memory subsets did. Sampling was restricted to blood, and TCR repertoires in tissues likely differ from the TCR repertoires found in blood. Because the study included a small number of donors, the genetic and exposure-history diversity represented was limited.

This clone was recorded only once. Its binding antigen is unknown. Base qualities are not at hand, and no much larger clone is one base apart. CD8 naive samples were obtained by positive selection for CCR7 among CD45RO-negative cells, yielding a CD45RA+CCR7+ population from which TemRA cells were excluded. The donors were healthy, HIV-negative adults who had no recently reported acute infections or vaccinations. Only Caucasian adults living in Nashville, Tennessee, USA were represented among the donors. Blood was obtained by leukapheresis, after which PBMCs were separated by Ficoll-Histopaque density gradient centrifugation and cryopreserved in liquid nitrogen vapor phase. Analytical flow cytometry was used to check the purity and quantity of each magnetically sorted T cell population. Each sorted fraction had its genomic DNA isolated and then quantified by UV absorbance on a Nanodrop 2000c. Using the deep immunoSEQ assay, TCR CDR3 regions were amplified from genomic DNA by multiplex PCR. Genomic DNA extracted from each cell subset was distributed evenly over all wells of several immunoSEQ 96-well plates, and each plate served as one replicate. For sorted subsets, each replicate PCR was loaded with 200 ng genomic DNA, equivalent to about 33,000 T cell genomes. Purified libraries were measured with a Qubit 3.0 fluorometer, size-checked on a Bioanalyzer 2100, and measured again with the KAPA Library Quantification kit. A separate single-read 150-cycle Illumina NextSeq 550 flow cell was used to sequence each immunoSEQ 96-well plate. In the paper's pipeline: Because only junctional sequences without quality scores were contained in the immunoSEQ output, filtering matching that applied to full-length reads could not be performed. To assign V/J genes and CDR3, sequences were annotated against IMGT germline references using PyIR, a Python wrapper for IgBLAST v1.9. Reads were removed for weak V/J assignments (E-value above 1e-6), missing CDR3, stop codons, out-of-frame junctions, or ambiguous translated residues. V3J clonotypes were defined by identical inferred V gene, J gene, and CDR3 amino acid sequence. The percentage overlap between two repertoires was calculated by dividing the number of shared unique clonotypes by the size of the smaller repertoire. Richness of each repertoire was evaluated using RTK rarefaction, the Chao1 estimator, and Recon v2.1 estimates of unobserved clonotypes. For all TCRbeta clonotypes obtained by the gDNA method from a handful of donors, generation probabilities were computed with OLGA. Here the immuneACCESS table is served through TCRdb, limited to in-frame sequences with V and J called. Missing clones are a known gap in these copies; in checked studies unresolved V genes cover under half, and the rest lacks a known reason. V, J and clone size derive from that table, while D and trimming were established from the DNA sequence. The sample table records some 2,100,000 clones; roughly 91% of these occur just once. Around 1.7% of the sample is held by the ten biggest clonotypes.

Looking up the germline V gene (reference sequence) yields CDR1 WNHNN and CDR2 SYGVQD. At the junction V is shortened by 7 bases and J by 5 bases, with 11 bases in between. The CDR3, cysteine through phenylalanine, is 13 amino acids long. Only the CDR3 region is kept as DNA, spanning 39 bases read in frame from base 1. The V and J segments used are TRBV10-1 and TRBJ2-2, and perhaps TRBD2 as D gene, on 6 matching bases. Sequencing used naive CD8+ T cells from PBMCs. Read against the paper, the sample's cell subset or site label means: CD45RA+CCR7+. The receptor comes from a man in his late teens or twenties in good health. Some clones in this sample may be carry-over from other donors' samples. At the DNA level, the sequence is TGCGCCAGCACAGACAGCGGGACCGGGGAGCTGTTTTTT. Its translation reads: CASTDSGTGELFF.